What follows describes a single TCR beta chain. Its antigen target is currently unknown. No per-base quality is available; no much larger clone lies one base away. The donors were healthy, HIV-negative adults who had no recently reported acute infections or vaccinations. All donors were Caucasian adults living in Nashville, Tennessee, USA. CD4+ T cells were enriched by magnetic negative selection, after which naive cells were positively selected on CD45RA and the negative fraction was taken as the memory subset. After blood collection by leukapheresis, PBMCs were isolated using Ficoll-Histopaque density gradient centrifugation and then cryopreserved in the vapor phase of liquid nitrogen. Analytical flow cytometry was used to check the purity and quantity of every magnetically sorted T cell population. Each sorted fraction had its genomic DNA isolated and then quantified by UV absorbance on a Nanodrop 2000c.

The record originates from a study of shared clonotypes between healthy human individuals (dated by TCRdb to about 2020). Describing the broader study: A couple of women and a few men aged 18 to 49 years were included in the cohort. Per donor, three plates each were used for CD4 naive and CD4 memory, two for CD8 naive, and one for CD8 memory. The study deeply sequenced blood TCR repertoires of several healthy adults to estimate repertoire size and the extent of clonotype sharing between individuals. To increase sequencing depth and limit assay-specific biases, TCR repertoire library preparation and sequencing were carried out by different laboratories using diverse techniques. Leukapheresis yielded between about 0.9 and 8.9 billion PBMCs per donor. Paper-wide results and their limitations: The small number of donors limited the genetic and exposure-history diversity represented. Higher generation probabilities were observed for clonotypes shared by all four sorted-subset donors than for non-shared clonotypes. Pairwise subsampling indicated that sequencing depth was expected to affect the degree of clonotype sharing among donors. Even with the large sequencing depth, rarefaction of the sorted-subset datasets indicated that sequencing was incomplete. Naive subsets generally had larger estimated clonotype richness than memory subsets did. Sampling was restricted to blood, and TCR repertoires in tissues likely differ from the TCR repertoires found in blood. Approximately 5% of naive CD4, 3% to 4% of naive CD8, around 2.3% of memory CD4, and approximately 0.4% of memory CD8 clonotypes were shared across several donors.

TCR CDR3 regions were amplified from genomic DNA by multiplex PCR using the deep immunoSEQ assay. Extracted genomic DNA from each cell subset was distributed evenly across all wells of several immunoSEQ 96-well plates, and each plate was treated as a replicate. For sorted subsets, each replicate PCR was loaded with around 220 ng genomic DNA, equivalent to about 30,000 T cell genomes. Purified libraries were quantified with a Qubit 3.0 fluorometer, sized on a Bioanalyzer 2100, and re-quantified with the KAPA Library Quantification kit. Each immunoSEQ 96-well plate was sequenced on its own single-read 150-cycle Illumina NextSeq 550 flow cell. In the source study's methods: Because the immunoSEQ output held only junctional sequences and lacked quality scores, the filtering could not match the filtering applied to full-length reads. To assign V/J genes and CDR3, sequences were annotated using PyIR, a Python wrapper for IgBLAST v1.9, with IMGT germline references. Reads were removed for weak V/J assignments (E-value above 1e-6), missing CDR3, stop codons, out-of-frame junctions, or ambiguous translated residues. V3J clonotypes were defined as sequences sharing the same inferred V gene, J gene, and CDR3 amino acid sequence. Percentage overlap between repertoires was computed as shared unique clonotypes divided by the size of the smaller repertoire. Richness of each repertoire was evaluated using RTK rarefaction, the Chao1 estimator, and Recon v2.1 estimates of unobserved clonotypes. Generation probabilities for all TCRbeta clonotypes obtained by the gDNA method from several donors were computed using OLGA. Here the immuneACCESS table is served through TCRdb, limited to in-frame sequences with V and J called. Missing clones are a known gap in these copies; in checked studies unresolved V genes cover under half, and the rest lacks a known reason. That table is the source of V, J and clone size, and D and trimming were worked out from the DNA. The sample table shows millions of clones, and just over 90% are seen once. The leading ten clones occupy over 0.12% of the sample.

The CDR3 has 14 amino acids, counting the end cysteine and phenylalanine. Kept here is only the CDR3 DNA, which spans 42 bases and is read in frame from base 1. CDR1 and CDR2, looked up from the germline V gene (reference sequence), are SEHNR and FQNEAQ. V trim: 1 base; J trim: 5 bases; unmatched bases: 4. The receptor's source is a man aged 18 to 29 in good health. The chain was built from TRBV7-9 and TRBJ2-7; the central 8 bases match TRBD2. Sequencing was done on a sample of naive CD4+ T cells sorted from blood. In the paper's terms, the cell subset or site label means: CD45RA+ positively selected. The CDR3 in this case is CASSLVGAGDEQYF. The sequenced DNA: TGTGCCAGCAGCTTAGTTGGAGCGGGAGACGAGCAGTACTTC.